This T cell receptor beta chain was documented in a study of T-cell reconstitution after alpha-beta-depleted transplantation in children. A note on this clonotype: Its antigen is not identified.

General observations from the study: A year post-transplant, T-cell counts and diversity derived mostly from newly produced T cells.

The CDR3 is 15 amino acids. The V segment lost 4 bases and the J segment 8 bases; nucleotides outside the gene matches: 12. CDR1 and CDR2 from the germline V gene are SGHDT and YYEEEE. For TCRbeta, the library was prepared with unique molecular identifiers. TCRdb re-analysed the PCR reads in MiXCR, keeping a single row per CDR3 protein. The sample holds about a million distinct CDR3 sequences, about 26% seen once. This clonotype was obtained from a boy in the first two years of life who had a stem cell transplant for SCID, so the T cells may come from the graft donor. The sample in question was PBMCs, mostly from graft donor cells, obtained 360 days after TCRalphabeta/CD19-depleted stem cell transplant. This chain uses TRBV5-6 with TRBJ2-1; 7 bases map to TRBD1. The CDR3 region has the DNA TGTGCCAGCAGCCGGGACAGTCGGATTTTCGATGAGCAGTTCTTC. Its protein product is CASSRDSRIFDEQFF.